The rows below give T cell receptor beta chains drawn from one sample of a study of OX40 agonist ivuxolimab in advanced cancers. Method: immunoSEQ multiplex PCR; TCRdb's copy keeps in-frame clones and lacks some. The sample includes approximately 49,000 clones, 83% seen only once; the top ten take roughly 1.2%. The sequences come from CD4+ or CD8+ T cells sorted from blood, collected in a trial of the OX40 agonist ivuxolimab. These receptors originate from an adult with an advanced solid tumor such as melanoma, head and neck, liver or kidney cancer. The CDR3 runs from the conserved cysteine through the conserved F or W. A D gene is named only where the DNA matches it firmly. A clone size is listed for some rows: how often the clone was seen (once, few, many), or a class if it is expanded.

D,size,J,V,CDR3,DNA
TRBD2,once,TRBJ2-1,TRBV10-2,CASKRLAGGYEQFF,TGCGCCAGCAAGAGACTAGCGGGGGGCTATGAGCAGTTCTTC
NA,NA,TRBJ2-3,TRBV19,CASSTSSGAQNTQYF,TGTGCCAGTAGTACATCGTCGGGCGCACAGAATACGCAGTATTTT
NA,NA,TRBJ2-3,TRBV4-3,CASSQDSGTDTQYF,TGCGCCAGCAGCCAAGATTCAGGCACAGATACGCAGTATTTT
TRBD1,NA,TRBJ2-5,TRBV7-8,CASSRRDRANQETQYF,TGTGCCAGCAGCCGCCGGGACAGGGCGAACCAAGAGACCCAGTACTTC
NA,NA,TRBJ1-3,TRBV5-1,CASSLAAEGPGNTIYF,TGCGCCAGCAGCTTGGCAGCAGAAGGGCCTGGAAACACCATATATTTT
TRBD2,NA,TRBJ2-1,TRBV11-2,CASSKTSGGPLRQFF,TGTGCCAGCAGCAAAACCAGCGGGGGGCCCCTACGGCAGTTCTTC
NA,NA,TRBJ1-1,TRBV5-1,CASSFGEINTEAFF,TGCGCCAGCAGCTTTGGGGAGATTAACACTGAAGCTTTCTTT
NA,NA,TRBJ1-6,TRBV28,CASSSGDSPLHF,TGTGCCAGCAGTTCAGGGGACTCACCCCTCCACTTT
TRBD2,NA,TRBJ2-5,TRBV7-9,CASSLAASGAQGTQYF,TGTGCCAGCAGCTTAGCGGCTAGCGGGGCTCAGGGGACCCAGTACTTC
NA,NA,TRBJ1-1,TRBV19,CASSIAGFTEAFF,TGTGCCAGTAGTATTGCAGGGTTCACTGAAGCTTTCTTT
NA,NA,TRBJ1-6,TRBV19,CASTSGGFLGSPLHF,TGTGCCAGTACCTCCGGAGGGTTTTTAGGTTCACCCCTCCACTTT
NA,NA,TRBJ1-6,TRBV5-8,CASSLISYNSPLHF,TGTGCCAGCAGCTTGATCAGCTATAATTCACCCCTCCACTTT
NA,NA,TRBJ1-2,TRBV19,CATRGSLNYGYTF,TGTGCTACCCGGGGGAGTTTAAACTATGGCTACACCTTC
NA,NA,TRBJ2-1,TRBV30,CAWKEGVREQFF,TGTGCCTGGAAGGAGGGGGTGCGTGAGCAGTTCTTC
NA,NA,TRBJ2-1,TRBV18,CASSPLSNRYNEQFF,TGTGCCAGCTCACCACTATCGAACAGGTACAATGAGCAGTTCTTC
TRBD2,once,TRBJ2-1,TRBV10-3,CAISELGPSGGNEQFF,TGTGCCATCAGTGAGTTGGGGCCTAGCGGGGGAAATGAGCAGTTCTTC
NA,NA,TRBJ1-4,TRBV4-3,CASSQHGLKEKLFF,TGCGCCAGCAGCCAACACGGCCTTAAAGAAAAACTGTTTTTT
NA,NA,TRBJ2-5,TRBV6-6,CASSLGRGAETQYF,TGTGCCAGCAGCCTTGGACGAGGGGCCGAGACCCAGTACTTC
TRBD1,NA,TRBJ2-7,TRBV5-1,CASRSRNFGDRGQREQYF,TGCGCCAGCAGATCAAGGAACTTCGGGGACAGGGGGCAAAGAGAGCAGTACTTC
TRBD2,NA,TRBJ2-3,TRBV11-2,CASERGGRTDTQYF,TGTGCCAGCGAGCGGGGGGGCCGCACAGATACGCAGTATTTT
NA,NA,TRBJ1-6,TRBV9,CASSVEADPYNSPLHF,TGTGCCAGCAGCGTAGAGGCAGATCCCTATAATTCACCCCTCCACTTT
TRBD1,NA,TRBJ1-2,TRBV6-1,CASSANDRVFNYGYTF,TGTGCCAGCAGTGCGAACGACAGGGTGTTTAACTATGGCTACACCTTC
TRBD1,NA,TRBJ2-5,TRBV4-2,CASSHPQGLQETQYF,TGTGCCAGCAGCCATCCACAGGGGCTTCAAGAGACCCAGTACTTC
NA,NA,TRBJ1-5,TRBV19,CASSIVAGNSNQPQHF,TGTGCCAGTAGTATAGTGGCGGGCAATAGCAATCAGCCCCAGCATTTT
NA,NA,TRBJ2-1,TRBV15,CATSSPRGVRPQFF,TGTGCCACCAGCAGCCCGAGAGGGGTCCGACCCCAGTTCTTC
TRBD1,NA,TRBJ1-6,TRBV2,CASRATGTGSPLHF,TGTGCCAGCAGGGCGACAGGGACAGGTTCACCCCTCCACTTT
TRBD1,medium-sized,TRBJ1-6,TRBV5-1,CASSLTQGASPLHF,TGCGCCAGCAGCTTAACACAGGGGGCCTCACCCCTCCACTTT
TRBD1,NA,TRBJ2-7,TRBV19,CASSIGTGGGYEQYF,TGTGCCAGTAGTATAGGGACAGGGGGCGGCTACGAGCAGTACTTC
NA,NA,TRBJ2-3,TRBV9,CASSVDQMTDTQYF,TGTGCCAGCAGCGTAGACCAAATGACAGATACGCAGTATTTT
TRBD1,NA,TRBJ2-1,TRBV2,CASSKTGGTNEQFF,TGTGCCAGCAGTAAAACAGGGGGAACAAATGAGCAGTTCTTC
NA,NA,TRBJ1-3,TRBV5-1,CASSLEGSSGNTIYF,TGCGCCAGCAGCTTGGAGGGGAGCTCTGGAAACACCATATATTTT
NA,NA,TRBJ1-2,TRBV5-1,CASSLRTATTGYTF,TGCGCCAGCAGCTTAAGGACAGCTACAACCGGCTACACCTTC
NA,few,TRBJ1-1,TRBV30,CAWSEVTNTEAFF,TGTGCCTGGAGTGAGGTAACGAACACTGAAGCTTTCTTT
NA,NA,TRBJ2-4,TRBV19,CASISIGAKNIQYF,TGTGCCAGTATTTCCATTGGGGCCAAAAACATTCAGTACTTC
NA,NA,TRBJ1-6,TRBV5-4,CASSQVYRPNNSPLHF,TGCGCCAGCAGCCAAGTTTACAGGCCCAATAATTCACCCCTCCACTTT
NA,NA,TRBJ1-4,TRBV7-2,CASSLQSTNEKLFF,TGTGCCAGCAGCCTCCAATCAACTAATGAAAAACTGTTTTTT
NA,NA,TRBJ2-3,TRBV7-9,CASSLISADPSTDTQYF,TGTGCCAGCAGCTTAATTAGCGCTGATCCTAGCACAGATACGCAGTATTTT
NA,NA,TRBJ1-5,TRBV4-2,CASSAGWGLSNQPQHF,TGTGCCAGCAGCGCGGGGTGGGGGTTAAGCAATCAGCCCCAGCATTTT
TRBD1,once,TRBJ2-5,TRBV7-2,CASSLAGPGQGMTQYF,TGTGCCAGCAGCTTAGCCGGACCGGGACAGGGAATGACCCAGTACTTC
NA,NA,TRBJ1-1,TRBV13,CASSAEWGLGTEAFF,TGTGCCAGCAGCGCCGAGTGGGGGCTGGGCACTGAAGCTTTCTTT
TRBD2,NA,TRBJ2-3,TRBV4-1,CASSQDQLAGANTQYF,TGCGCCAGCAGCCAAGATCAACTAGCGGGAGCAAATACGCAGTATTTT
TRBD1,NA,TRBJ1-5,TRBV6-5,CASSRTGDNQPQHF,TGTGCCAGCAGTCGGACAGGGGACAATCAGCCCCAGCATTTT
TRBD1,NA,TRBJ2-3,TRBV18,CASSPPVRGTDTQYF,TGTGCCAGCTCACCACCGGTCAGGGGGACGGATACGCAGTATTTT